This TCR beta chain comes out of a study of human T cells and chemical hapten exposure. About the study: A mostly female patient group had alopecia areata, totalis or universalis.

Unique molecular identifiers were affixed to discrete cDNA molecules within the library. Each CDR3 protein is one row after TCRdb ran MiXCR on the RACE reads. The data hold tens of thousands of distinct CDR3 sequences, with about a tenth observed a single time. Study-level findings and limits: Once DPC sensitization occurred, TCRs above 1 in 1000 frequency showed no change.

This clonotype was counted only a few times. Its antigen remains unknown. Documented time point: pre-sensitization, week 0. Treatment: therapeutic diphenylcyclopropenone sensitization with weekly scalp DPC. The study enrolled 18 to 70-year-old alopecia patients suitable for DPC. The germline gives CDR1 SGHRS, CDR2 YFSETQ. The CDR3 runs 14 residues. The junction had 7 bases not matched to a gene; V was cut back by 2 bases and J by 7 bases. The sequences come from whole blood, collected in connection with sensitization to the hapten diphenylcyclopropenone (DPC). The chain recombines TRBV5-1 with TRBJ2-7; the match to TRBD1 covers 9 bases. This TCR derives from a woman in her thirties or forties with alopecia areata. Some clones in this sample may be carry-over from other donors' samples. The CDR3 loop reads CASSFRTGAGEQYF. In nucleotides, the CDR3 is TGCGCCAGCAGCTTTAGGACAGGGGCGGGGGAGCAGTACTTC.